This T cell receptor beta chain originates from a study of OX40 agonist ivuxolimab in advanced cancers. Germline values: CDR1 SGHDN, CDR2 FVKESK. This CDR3 region has 14 residues. The V segment lost 3 bases and the J segment 1 base; nucleotides outside the gene matches: 1. TCRdb's copy holds only in-frame clones and misses some; the assay was immunoSEQ multiplex PCR. The table includes 65,000 to 90,000 clones, about 87% detected once. The chain uses TRBV14 and TRBJ2-7; 9 nucleotides agree with TRBD1. This TCR was recovered from an adult with an advanced solid tumor such as melanoma, head and neck, liver or kidney cancer. The source material was CD4+ or CD8+ T cells sorted from blood, sampled in a trial of the OX40 agonist ivuxolimab. The CDR3, as DNA: TGTGCCAGCAGCCAGGGACAGGGTTCCTACGAGCAGTACTTC. As protein: CASSQGQGSYEQYF.